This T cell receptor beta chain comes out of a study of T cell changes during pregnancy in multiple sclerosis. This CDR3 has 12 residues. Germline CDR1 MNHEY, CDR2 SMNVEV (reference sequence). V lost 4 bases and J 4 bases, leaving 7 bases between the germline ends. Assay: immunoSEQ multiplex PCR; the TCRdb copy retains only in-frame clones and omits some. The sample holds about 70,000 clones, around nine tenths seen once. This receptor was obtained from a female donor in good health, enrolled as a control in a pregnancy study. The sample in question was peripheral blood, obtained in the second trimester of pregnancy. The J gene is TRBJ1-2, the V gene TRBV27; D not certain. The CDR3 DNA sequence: TGTGCCAGCAGTTCGGAGGGCTATGGCTACACCTTC. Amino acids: CASSSEGYGYTF.